Following are 15 T cell receptor beta chains from one sample sequenced in a study of cytomegalovirus exposure and HLA in healthy donors. The study ran its PCR with 60 Vbeta and 13 Jbeta primers. Assay: immunoSEQ multiplex PCR; the TCRdb copy retains only in-frame clones and omits some. This sample has approximately 190,000 clones; about an eighth occur once, and the top ten carry approximately 8.3%. The sample was PBMCs. These receptors were collected from a man aged 50-60 years in good health and CMV-seropositive.

This clone came up a few times. The chain uses TRBV21-1 and TRBJ1-5; the D segment call TRBD1 is taken from the table without a DNA check. TRBV21-1 is labeled a pseudogene. The CDR3 runs 18 residues. The CDR3 spells CASSRKAGQCYSNQPQHF. CDR3 in DNA: TGTGCCAGCAGCAGAAAGGCGGGACAGTGTTATAGCAATCAGCCCCAGCATTTT.

This clone was seen only a few times. The chain couples TRBV5-4 to TRBJ1-3; D call uncertain. The CDR3 is 15 residues long. Trimming stripped 1 base from V and 4 bases from J, with 12 bases between. Looked up from germline, CDR1 is SGHNT and CDR2 is YYREEE (reference sequence). This CDR3 reads CASSLRGSPGNTIYF. Here the CDR3 DNA reads TGTGCCAGCAGCTTGAGAGGGTCCCCGGGAAACACCATATATTTT.

The V gene is TRBV18, the J gene TRBJ1-2; tentatively, D is TRBD1 (6 bases). Per germline, CDR1 KGHSH and CDR2 LQKENI. This CDR3 is 15 amino acids long. V was clipped by 3 bases and J by 4 bases, with 15 bases between them. Written as DNA, the CDR3 is TGTGCCAGCTCACCCCAGGGGTCGAAGTTCTATGGCTACACCTTC. This sequence encodes CASSPQGSKFYGYTF.

This clone came up a few times. The V and J genes are TRBV18 and TRBJ1-2, with a weak D call TRBD1 (5 bases). Germline V lookup: CDR1 KGHSH, CDR2 LQKENI. This CDR3 region has 15 residues. Trimming removed 5 bases at V and 1 base at J, with 14 bases between. CDR3 bases: TGTGCCAGCTCATCGAGGACAATGGATAACTATGGCTACACCTTC. This gives the protein CASSSRTMDNYGYTF.

This clone turned up a few times. The chain links TRBV27 to TRBJ2-2, with 9 nucleotides matching TRBD1. CDR1 is MNHEY and CDR2 is SMNVEV in the germline V gene (reference sequence). The V segment lost 4 bases and the J segment 2 bases; nucleotides outside the gene matches: 5. The CDR3 totals 16 residues. This chain's CDR3 is CASSSGTGKNTGELFF. The DNA of the CDR3 is TGTGCCAGCAGTTCTGGGACAGGGAAAAACACCGGGGAGCTGTTTTTT.

V and J are TRBV29-1 and TRBJ1-4; D call uncertain. V shed 7 bases and J shed 0 bases, with 6 bases lying between them. There are 12 residues in the CDR3. Germline loops: CDR1 SQVTM, CDR2 ANQGSEA. The CDR3, as DNA: TGCAGCGGAGTTGCAACTAATGAAAAACTGTTTTTT. It codes for CSGVATNEKLFF. Supplemented by reference TRBV29-1 and TRBJ1-4, the full variable domain reads SAVISQKPSRDICQRGTSLTIQCQVDSQVTMMFWYRQQPGQSLTLIATANQGSEATYESGFVIDKFPISRPNLTFSTLTVSNMSPEDSSIYLCSGVATNEKLFFGSGTQLSVL.

This chain connects TRBV5-1 to TRBJ1-4; tentatively, D is TRBD1 (5 bases). Germline CDR1 and CDR2: SGHRS and YFSETQ. V was pared by 0 bases and J by 10 bases, with 16 bases between. The CDR3 has 15 residues. CDR3 region: CASSLEAQDLGKLFF. Here the CDR3 DNA reads TGCGCCAGCAGCTTGGAGGCACAGGATCTCGGAAAACTGTTTTTT.

The chain recombines TRBV6-1 with TRBJ1-2, with D unclear. V was clipped by 1 base and J by 4 bases, with 7 bases between them. CDR1 and CDR2 (germline): MNHNS, SASEGT. The CDR3 consists of 13 residues. This CDR3 reads CASSEEQIYGYTF. The CDR3 DNA is TGTGCCAGCAGTGAAGAACAGATCTATGGCTACACCTTC.

The chain links TRBV19 to TRBJ2-2; tentatively, D is TRBD1 (6 bases). Trimming took off 0 bases at V and 0 bases at J, with 17 bases between the two ends. CDR1 is LNHDA, CDR2 SQIVND, per germline (reference sequence). This CDR3 has 19 residues. CDR3 protein: CASSIESLRTASNTGELFF. The CDR3 DNA follows: TGTGCCAGTAGTATAGAGTCTCTTAGGACAGCATCGAACACCGGGGAGCTGTTTTTT.

There are a few counts of this clone. CDR3 coding DNA: TGTGCCAGCAGCTTATCGTGGGCCGCACTCTACGAGCAGTACTTC. Its protein is CASSLSWAALYEQYF. The V call is TRBV11-3, the J call TRBJ2-7, with unresolved D. Per germline, CDR1 SGHNT and CDR2 YENEEA. Between the trimmed V and J ends, which lost 2 bases and 3 bases, there was a span of 14 bases. The CDR3 covers 15 residues.

The DNA for the CDR3 is TGTGCCAGCAGCTTGGGTACAGGGGCGGCTAATGAAAAACTGTTTTTT. It is translated as CASSLGTGAANEKLFF. This chain joins TRBV5-8 and TRBJ1-4; 7 bases match TRBD1. Germline CDR1 and CDR2: SGHTS and YDEGEE. Trimming at V came to 0 bases and at J to 3 bases, leaving 5 bases not matched to a gene. The CDR3 contains 16 residues.

This clone has a handful of counts. The chain carries TRBV9 and TRBJ2-7, with a tentative D call TRBD2 (5 bases). Germline V gene sequence: CDR1 SGDLS, CDR2 YYNGEE. The CDR3 runs 15 residues. Between the trimmed V and J ends, which lost 0 bases and 7 bases, there was a span of 17 bases. The CDR3 spells CASSVDIRGEGEQYF. CDR3 nucleotide sequence: TGTGCCAGCAGCGTAGATATACGGGGTGAGGGAGAGCAGTACTTC.

This clone was seen only a few times. In nucleotides, the CDR3 is TGCAGCGTTGAGAAACAGGGGTGGGATGGCTACACCTTC. It is translated as CSVEKQGWDGYTF. The chain joins TRBV29-1 to TRBJ1-2, with 7 positions matching TRBD1. Germline values: CDR1 SQVTM, CDR2 ANQGSEA. The CDR3 consists of 13 residues. V was pared by 3 bases and J by 6 bases, with 7 bases of the junction left unmatched.

This clone was picked up a small number of times. This chain connects TRBV6-5 to TRBJ2-5; D gene unclear. The CDR3 runs 12 residues. V lost 10 bases to trimming and J lost 2 bases, with 11 bases between them. Germline assignment: CDR1 MNHEY and CDR2 SVGAGI. This CDR3 reads CATGETQETQYF. The CDR3 bases are TGTGCCACCGGCGAGACTCAAGAGACCCAGTACTTC.

There are a few counts of this clone. This rearrangement joins TRBV19 to TRBJ2-5; maybe TRBD1 (5 bases). The V gene's germline CDR1 is LNHDA and CDR2 SQIVND (reference sequence). The CDR3 runs 14 residues. The DNA of the CDR3 is TGTGCTACACGCCTTACGACAGCCCGAGAGACCCAGTACTTC. It encodes CATRLTTARETQYF.